This is a list of T cell receptor beta chains from one sample in a study of shared clonotypes between healthy human individuals. Data came from immunoSEQ multiplex PCR; TCRdb stores just in-frame clones and leaves some out. The sample lists under 2,000,000 clones; about 94% were seen once. The sample was naive CD8+ T cells sorted from blood. The receptor source for this set is a man aged 18 to 35 in good health. CDR3s include the opening cysteine and the closing phenylalanine or tryptophan. A D gene is named only where the DNA matches it firmly. Where a row states a size, it is once, few, many or the class of an expanded clone; other rows omit it.

>-|-|TRBJ1-5|TRBV27|15
CASSLVLGSNQPQHF
TGTGCCAGCAGTTTAGTGTTAGGTAGCAATCAGCCCCAGCATTTT
>-|few|TRBJ1-1|TRBV27|13
CASSLEGNTEAFF
TGTGCCAGCAGTTTAGAGGGGAACACTGAAGCTTTCTTT
>-|-|TRBJ1-2|TRBV5-6|15
CASSLKGLKGYGYTF
TGTGCCAGCAGCTTGAAGGGACTCAAGGGCTATGGCTACACCTTC
>-|-|TRBJ2-7|TRBV5-5|15
CASSPEGVLGYEQYF
TGTGCCAGCAGCCCCGAGGGGGTCCTTGGCTACGAGCAGTACTTC
>-|-|TRBJ1-2|TRBV9|15
CASSSSGGVSYGYTF
TGTGCCAGCAGCTCCTCGGGAGGGGTCTCCTATGGCTACACCTTC
>-|-|TRBJ2-2|TRBV9|13
CASSAGDTGELFF
TGTGCCAGCAGCGCGGGGGACACCGGGGAGCTGTTTTTT
>TRBD2|-|TRBJ2-5|TRBV6-1|16
CASGGLAGVSPETQYF
TGTGCCAGCGGTGGACTAGCGGGAGTTTCGCCAGAGACCCAGTACTTC
>TRBD2|-|TRBJ2-7|TRBV7-2|13
CASSWGGSYEQYF
TGTGCCAGCAGCTGGGGGGGTTCCTACGAGCAGTACTTC
>-|-|TRBJ1-1|TRBV11-2|13
CASSLGVNTEAFF
TGTGCCAGCAGCTTAGGCGTGAACACTGAAGCTTTCTTT
>-|-|TRBJ2-1|TRBV7-9|16
CASSPRTWAGPAGQFF
TGTGCCAGCAGCCCAAGAACCTGGGCGGGCCCTGCCGGGCAGTTCTTC
>-|-|TRBJ2-3|TRBV28|16
CASTHRQGLRTDTQYF
TGTGCCAGCACCCACAGACAGGGACTACGCACAGATACGCAGTATTTT
>-|-|TRBJ2-7|TRBV11-2|13
CASSLVVREEQYF
TGTGCCAGCAGCTTAGTTGTGAGGGAAGAGCAGTACTTC
>-|once|TRBJ2-7|TRBV6-6|14
CASSSSRGTYEQYF
TGTGCCAGCAGTTCCTCACGGGGGACTTACGAGCAGTACTTC
>-|few|TRBJ1-6|TRBV25-1|13
CASSAGVGSPLHF
TGTGCCAGCTCCGCGGGAGTGGGGTCACCCCTCCACTTT
>-|-|TRBJ1-2|TRBV27|14
CASSFSEGDYGYTF
TGTGCCAGCAGTTTCAGTGAGGGGGACTATGGCTACACCTTC
>TRBD1|once|TRBJ2-1|TRBV13|15
CASSSVQGAVNEQFF
TGTGCCAGCAGCTCAGTCCAGGGGGCTGTCAATGAGCAGTTCTTC
>-|-|TRBJ1-1|TRBV13|18
CASSSWGEAADVSTEAFF
TGTGCCAGCAGCTCGTGGGGCGAGGCGGCCGATGTTAGCACTGAAGCTTTCTTT
>TRBD1|-|TRBJ2-1|TRBV6-5|14
CASSYRQGWDEQFF
TGTGCCAGCAGTTACCGACAGGGGTGGGATGAGCAGTTCTTC